This T cell receptor (beta chain) was recorded in a study of shared clonotypes between healthy human individuals. Study-level findings and limits: The genetic and exposure-history diversity represented was limited by few donors. Unshared clonotypes carried lower generation probabilities than those common to all four donors. With four donors compared, approximately 5.5% of naive CD4 clonotypes were shared.

A word on this clone: What it binds is unknown.

Every subset had its genomic DNA shared out evenly among several immunoSEQ plates. Clones were read by immunoSEQ multiplex PCR, and TCRdb kept only the in-frame ones, dropping some. The sample shows roughly 2.5 million clones, just over 90% of them seen only once. The CDR3 is made up of 16 amino acids. Germline V gene lookup returns CDR1 SGHRS and CDR2 YFSETQ. V shed 4 bases, J shed 2 bases, and the junction held 8 bases outside the gene matches. The receptor was isolated from a man aged 18 to 29 in good health. Material: naive CD4+ T cells sorted from blood. Sample subset: CD45RA+ positively selected. The chain uses TRBV5-1 and TRBJ2-2; 7 positions match TRBD2. The CDR3 loop is CASSKYSGRNTGELFF. CDR3 sequence (DNA): TGCGCCAGCAGCAAGTATAGCGGGCGAAACACCGGGGAGCTGTTTTTT.